This TCR beta chain was captured in a study of T cells after yellow fever vaccination. Overall study context: When fractions had low cell numbers, they were prepared with SMART-Seq v4 Ultra Low Input.

In this sample, this clonotype turned up a few times. CDR1 and CDR2 from the germline V gene are SSHAT and FNYEAQ (reference sequence). This CDR3 is 14 amino acids long. Trimming left V 7 bases short and J 2 bases short, with 14 bases between. Template-switching 5'RACE yielded the TCR cDNA; a universal primer site and UMIs were added in the process. TCRdb processed the 5' RACE reads anew with MiXCR; each CDR3 protein has one entry. The repertoire holds some 80,000 distinct CDR3 sequences, about 14% seen once, with roughly 24% in the top ten. The source material was CD8+ T cells not binding an NS4B(214-222) dextramer, sorted from PBMCs, sampled less than 25 days after the first yellow fever vaccination. The gene calls are TRBV7-7 and TRBJ2-5; no reliable D call. This receptor was obtained from a man between 18 and 35 years old who received the YFV17D yellow fever vaccine. CDR3 sequence: CASMVGEGQETQYF. The DNA of the CDR3 is TGTGCCAGCATGGTGGGCGAAGGGCAAGAGACCCAGTACTTC. Using reference TRBV7-7 and TRBJ2-5 for the parts outside the CDR3, the full variable domain is GAGVSQSPRYKVTKRGQDVTLRCDPISSHATLYWYQQALGQGPEFLTYFNYEAQPDKSGLPSDRFSAERPEGSISTLTIQRTEQRDSAMYRCASMVGEGQETQYFGPGTRLLVL.